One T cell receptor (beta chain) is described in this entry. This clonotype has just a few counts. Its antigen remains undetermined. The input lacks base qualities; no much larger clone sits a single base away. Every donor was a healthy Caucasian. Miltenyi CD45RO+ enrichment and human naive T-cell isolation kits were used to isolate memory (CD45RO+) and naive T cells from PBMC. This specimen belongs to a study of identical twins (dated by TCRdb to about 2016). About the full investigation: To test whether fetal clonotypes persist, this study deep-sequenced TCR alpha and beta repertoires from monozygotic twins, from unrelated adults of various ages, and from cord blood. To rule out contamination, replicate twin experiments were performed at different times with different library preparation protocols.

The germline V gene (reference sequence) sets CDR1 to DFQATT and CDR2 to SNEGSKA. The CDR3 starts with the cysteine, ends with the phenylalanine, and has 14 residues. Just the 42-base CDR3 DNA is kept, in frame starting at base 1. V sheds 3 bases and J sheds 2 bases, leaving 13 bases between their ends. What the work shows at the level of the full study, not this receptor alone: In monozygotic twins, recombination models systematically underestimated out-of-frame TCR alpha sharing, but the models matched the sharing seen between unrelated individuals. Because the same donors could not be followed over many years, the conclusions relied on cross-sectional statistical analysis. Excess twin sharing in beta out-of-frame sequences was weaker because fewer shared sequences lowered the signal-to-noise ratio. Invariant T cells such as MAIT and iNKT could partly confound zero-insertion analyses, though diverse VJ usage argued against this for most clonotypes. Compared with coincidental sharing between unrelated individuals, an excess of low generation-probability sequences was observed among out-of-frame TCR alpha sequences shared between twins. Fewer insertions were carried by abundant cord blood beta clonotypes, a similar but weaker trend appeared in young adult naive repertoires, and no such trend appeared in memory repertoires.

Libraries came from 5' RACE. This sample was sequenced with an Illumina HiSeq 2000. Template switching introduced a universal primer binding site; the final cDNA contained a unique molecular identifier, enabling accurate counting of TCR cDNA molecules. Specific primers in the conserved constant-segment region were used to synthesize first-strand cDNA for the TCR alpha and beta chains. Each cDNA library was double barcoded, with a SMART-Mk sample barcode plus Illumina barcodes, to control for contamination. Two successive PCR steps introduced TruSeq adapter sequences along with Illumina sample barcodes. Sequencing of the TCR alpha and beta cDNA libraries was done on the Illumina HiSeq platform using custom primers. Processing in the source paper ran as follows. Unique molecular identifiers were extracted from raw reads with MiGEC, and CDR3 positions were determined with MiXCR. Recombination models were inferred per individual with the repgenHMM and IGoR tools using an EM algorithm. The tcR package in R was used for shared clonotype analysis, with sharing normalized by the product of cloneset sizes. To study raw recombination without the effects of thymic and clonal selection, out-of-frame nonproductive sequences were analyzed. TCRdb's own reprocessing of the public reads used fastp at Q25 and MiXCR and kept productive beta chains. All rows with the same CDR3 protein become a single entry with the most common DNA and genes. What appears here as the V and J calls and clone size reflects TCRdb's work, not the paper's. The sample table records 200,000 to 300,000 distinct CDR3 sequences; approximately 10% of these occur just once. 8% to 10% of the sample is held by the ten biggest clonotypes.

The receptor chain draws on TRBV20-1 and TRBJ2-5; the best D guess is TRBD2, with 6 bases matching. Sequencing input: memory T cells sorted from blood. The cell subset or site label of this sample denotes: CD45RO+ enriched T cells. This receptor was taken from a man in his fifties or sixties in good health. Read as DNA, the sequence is TGCAGTGCTAGTTCCCTGGGGGGACAAGAGACCCAGTACTTC. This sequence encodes CSASSLGGQETQYF.